Listed below are T cell receptor beta chains from one sample, sequenced in a study of T cell responses to AZD1222 COVID-19 vaccine. This table comes from immunoSEQ multiplex PCR, and its TCRdb copy is limited to in-frame clones, with some not included. The sample lists around 140,000 clones; 75% to 95% were seen once. This material consisted of peripheral blood, taken on day 0 of AZD1222 vaccination. The receptors come from an adult in good health. Each CDR3 is given with its conserved first and last residue. Each record gives: J gene, D gene, V gene, clone size, CDR3 DNA, CDR3 protein. D genes are given only for firm matches. For some rows the clone size is stated as once, few or many, or as a class when expanded; others skip it.

j_call: TRBJ1-6; d_call: NA; v_call: TRBV27; clone_size: NA; cdr3_nt: TGTGCCAGCAGTTACAACAGGGTTCTCAATTCACCCCTCCACTTT; cdr3_aa: CASSYNRVLNSPLHF
j_call: TRBJ1-2; d_call: TRBD1; v_call: TRBV9; clone_size: NA; cdr3_nt: TGTGCCAGCAGCGTAACACAGGGGGGTGGCTATGGCTACACCTTC; cdr3_aa: CASSVTQGGGYGYTF
j_call: TRBJ2-7; d_call: TRBD2; v_call: TRBV28; clone_size: NA; cdr3_nt: TGTGCCAGCAGTTTAGCGGGGGGCCGTCACTACGAGCAGTACTTC; cdr3_aa: CASSLAGGRHYEQYF
j_call: TRBJ1-4; d_call: NA; v_call: TRBV4-3; clone_size: few; cdr3_nt: TGCGCCAGCAGCCAAGATCTCCTCAGTGGGCAGGAAAAACTGTTTTTT; cdr3_aa: CASSQDLLSGQEKLFF
j_call: TRBJ1-5; d_call: NA; v_call: TRBV4-1; clone_size: NA; cdr3_nt: TGCGCCAGCAGCCAAGACGTGGCAGGGATACGGCCCCAGCATTTT; cdr3_aa: CASSQDVAGIRPQHF
j_call: TRBJ2-3; d_call: TRBD2; v_call: TRBV5-1; clone_size: NA; cdr3_nt: TGCGCCAGCACCATTGCGGGGGTAGGGGCAGATACGCAGTATTTT; cdr3_aa: CASTIAGVGADTQYF
j_call: TRBJ1-5; d_call: NA; v_call: TRBV6-5; clone_size: NA; cdr3_nt: TGTGCCAGCAGCGCACAGAATTCCAATCAGCCCCAGCATTTT; cdr3_aa: CASSAQNSNQPQHF
j_call: TRBJ2-3; d_call: NA; v_call: TRBV6-5; clone_size: medium-sized; cdr3_nt: TGTGCCAGCAGTTACAGCTCGGACCTCGACACAGATACGCAGTATTTT; cdr3_aa: CASSYSSDLDTDTQYF
j_call: TRBJ2-3; d_call: TRBD2; v_call: TRBV4-2; clone_size: NA; cdr3_nt: TGTGCCAGCAGCTCCCAGGGCCCGGGGGGGGCCGGAGATACGCAGTATTTT; cdr3_aa: CASSSQGPGGAGDTQYF
j_call: TRBJ1-1; d_call: NA; v_call: TRBV27; clone_size: NA; cdr3_nt: TGTGCCAGCAGTTTATCTCAGGGGATGGGCACTGAAGCTTTCTTT; cdr3_aa: CASSLSQGMGTEAFF
j_call: TRBJ1-5; d_call: TRBD1; v_call: TRBV28; clone_size: NA; cdr3_nt: TGTGCCAGCAGGACCTTCGGGGACAGGGGGCTCAGATTGAATCAGCCCCAGCATTTT; cdr3_aa: CASRTFGDRGLRLNQPQHF
j_call: TRBJ1-5; d_call: NA; v_call: TRBV6-2/TRBV6-3; clone_size: NA; cdr3_nt: TGTGCCAGCAGTTACAGGGCCGGGCTAAATCAGCCCCAGCATTTT; cdr3_aa: CASSYRAGLNQPQHF
j_call: TRBJ1-2; d_call: NA; v_call: TRBV12-3/TRBV12-4; clone_size: NA; cdr3_nt: TGTGCCAGCAGTTTAGCGGGGGAGCCCGCGTTCGACTTC; cdr3_aa: CASSLAGEPAFDF
j_call: TRBJ1-4; d_call: TRBD1; v_call: TRBV28; clone_size: NA; cdr3_nt: TGTGCCAGCAGTTGGGGCAGGGGGCTAAACACTAATGAAAAACTGTTTTTT; cdr3_aa: CASSWGRGLNTNEKLFF
j_call: TRBJ1-1; d_call: NA; v_call: TRBV7-8; clone_size: NA; cdr3_nt: TGTGCCAGCAGCACCTACAGGGATGGGGACACTGAAGCTTTCTTT; cdr3_aa: CASSTYRDGDTEAFF
j_call: TRBJ1-1; d_call: TRBD1; v_call: TRBV5-1; clone_size: NA; cdr3_nt: TGCGCCAGCAGCTGGGGGACAGGGGGCGGTCGGAACACTGAAGCTTTCTTT; cdr3_aa: CASSWGTGGGRNTEAFF
j_call: TRBJ1-3; d_call: TRBD1; v_call: TRBV7-8; clone_size: NA; cdr3_nt: TGTGCCAGCAGCTTAGGCGCCGGGACAGGGGGAGGAAACACCATATATTTT; cdr3_aa: CASSLGAGTGGGNTIYF
j_call: TRBJ1-4; d_call: TRBD1; v_call: TRBV2; clone_size: once; cdr3_nt: TGTGCCAGCACCGCTGGACAGGGGACTGAAAAACTGTTTTTT; cdr3_aa: CASTAGQGTEKLFF
j_call: TRBJ1-5; d_call: NA; v_call: TRBV6-2/TRBV6-3; clone_size: NA; cdr3_nt: TGTGCCAGCAGTTACTTCAGTTATCAGCCCCAGCATTTT; cdr3_aa: CASSYFSYQPQHF
j_call: TRBJ2-3; d_call: NA; v_call: TRBV7-3; clone_size: NA; cdr3_nt: TGTGCCAGCAGCTTACTTGGCACAGATACGCAGTATTTT; cdr3_aa: CASSLLGTDTQYF
j_call: TRBJ2-7; d_call: TRBD1; v_call: TRBV13; clone_size: NA; cdr3_nt: TGTGCCAGCGGACCCCTAGGGGGCCCCCCGTACGAGCAGTACTTC; cdr3_aa: CASGPLGGPPYEQYF
j_call: TRBJ2-2; d_call: TRBD1; v_call: TRBV10-3; clone_size: NA; cdr3_nt: TGTGCCATCAGCCGACAGGGGGCCACCGGGGAGCTGTTTTTT; cdr3_aa: CAISRQGATGELFF
j_call: TRBJ2-3; d_call: TRBD1; v_call: TRBV5-8; clone_size: NA; cdr3_nt: TGTGCCAGCAGCCTCCCGGGACAGGGCACAGATACGCAGTATTTT; cdr3_aa: CASSLPGQGTDTQYF
j_call: TRBJ1-4; d_call: NA; v_call: TRBV5-1; clone_size: NA; cdr3_nt: TGCGCCAGCAGCGAGGGGCTGGATCCTAATGAAAAACTGTTTTTT; cdr3_aa: CASSEGLDPNEKLFF
j_call: TRBJ1-2; d_call: NA; v_call: TRBV5-4; clone_size: NA; cdr3_nt: TGTGCCAGCACCCCGAGGGCGGAAATCTATGGCTACACCTTC; cdr3_aa: CASTPRAEIYGYTF
j_call: TRBJ2-5; d_call: TRBD2; v_call: TRBV19; clone_size: NA; cdr3_nt: TGTGCCAGTAGTGCTACCGGGACTAGCGGGGCAGAGACCCAGTACTTC; cdr3_aa: CASSATGTSGAETQYF
j_call: TRBJ1-5; d_call: NA; v_call: TRBV5-1; clone_size: NA; cdr3_nt: TGCGCCCGCAGCTGGGGGGGGGAGGATCAGCCCCAGCATTTT; cdr3_aa: CARSWGGEDQPQHF
j_call: TRBJ2-1; d_call: TRBD2; v_call: TRBV6-2/TRBV6-3; clone_size: NA; cdr3_nt: TGTGCCAGCAGTTTCCCTCCGGGACTACCCTACAATGAGCAGTTCTTC; cdr3_aa: CASSFPPGLPYNEQFF
j_call: TRBJ1-4; d_call: NA; v_call: TRBV28; clone_size: NA; cdr3_nt: TGTGCCAGCAGACTAGGGGGGGCTGGAATTAATGAAAAACTGTTTTTT; cdr3_aa: CASRLGGAGINEKLFF
j_call: TRBJ1-1; d_call: NA; v_call: TRBV6-5; clone_size: NA; cdr3_nt: TGTGCCAGCAGTTACGGAGAGAACACTGAAGCTTTCTTT; cdr3_aa: CASSYGENTEAFF
j_call: TRBJ1-1; d_call: TRBD1; v_call: TRBV6-5; clone_size: NA; cdr3_nt: TGTGCCAGCAGTAAGACAGGGGCCGATGAAGCTTTCTTT; cdr3_aa: CASSKTGADEAFF
j_call: TRBJ2-5; d_call: TRBD1; v_call: TRBV9; clone_size: NA; cdr3_nt: TGTGCCAGCAGCCCGGGGACAGCGCAAGAGACCCAGTACTTC; cdr3_aa: CASSPGTAQETQYF
j_call: TRBJ2-7; d_call: TRBD2; v_call: TRBV27; clone_size: NA; cdr3_nt: TGTGCCAGCAGTTTATTGGGGGGGGCCTACGAGCAGTACTTC; cdr3_aa: CASSLLGGAYEQYF
j_call: TRBJ1-6; d_call: NA; v_call: TRBV10-3; clone_size: NA; cdr3_nt: TGTGCCACCGGACAGCAGGATAATTCACCCCTCCACTTT; cdr3_aa: CATGQQDNSPLHF
j_call: TRBJ2-5; d_call: TRBD2; v_call: TRBV11-1; clone_size: NA; cdr3_nt: TGTGCCAGCAGCAAAGCGGGGCCTGGGACCCAGTACTTC; cdr3_aa: CASSKAGPGTQYF
j_call: TRBJ1-4; d_call: NA; v_call: TRBV20-1; clone_size: NA; cdr3_nt: TGCAGTGCTAGATCACCTGAAAAACTGTTTTTT; cdr3_aa: CSARSPEKLFF
j_call: TRBJ2-5; d_call: NA; v_call: TRBV19; clone_size: NA; cdr3_nt: TGTGCCAGTAGTATTTTACCCTCGGGTCAAGAGACCCAGTACTTC; cdr3_aa: CASSILPSGQETQYF
j_call: TRBJ1-1; d_call: NA; v_call: TRBV5-1; clone_size: once; cdr3_nt: TGCGCCAGCAGCTTGAGGGCGGCAGGGCGAACTGAAGCTTTCTTT; cdr3_aa: CASSLRAAGRTEAFF
j_call: TRBJ2-3; d_call: NA; v_call: TRBV6-1; clone_size: NA; cdr3_nt: TGTGCCAGCCGTGGAAGGCCTAGCACAGATACGCAGTATTTT; cdr3_aa: CASRGRPSTDTQYF
j_call: TRBJ2-2; d_call: TRBD1; v_call: TRBV6-2/TRBV6-3; clone_size: once; cdr3_nt: TGTGCCAGCAGTTACTATGGGACAGGGATTGCCGGGGAGCTGTTTTTT; cdr3_aa: CASSYYGTGIAGELFF
j_call: TRBJ2-3; d_call: NA; v_call: TRBV2; clone_size: few; cdr3_nt: TGTGCCAGCAGTGAACAGGTGCTAGGGGGCACAGATACGCAGTATTTT; cdr3_aa: CASSEQVLGGTDTQYF
j_call: TRBJ2-3; d_call: TRBD2; v_call: TRBV10-3; clone_size: NA; cdr3_nt: TGTGCCACCGGAACTAGCGGGGGATCAGATACGCAGTATTTT; cdr3_aa: CATGTSGGSDTQYF
j_call: TRBJ1-6; d_call: TRBD1; v_call: TRBV28; clone_size: once; cdr3_nt: TGTGCCAGCCAGGGGGTAACCTATAATTCACCCCTCCACTTT; cdr3_aa: CASQGVTYNSPLHF
j_call: TRBJ2-5; d_call: NA; v_call: TRBV7-2; clone_size: NA; cdr3_nt: TGTGCCAGCAGCTTCTTCCCCGGGGGAGAGACCCAGTACTTC; cdr3_aa: CASSFFPGGETQYF
j_call: TRBJ1-2; d_call: NA; v_call: TRBV4-3; clone_size: NA; cdr3_nt: TGCGCCAGCAGCCAAGATTGGACGGTCAGGGCAGGAAAGAATGGCTACACCTTC; cdr3_aa: CASSQDWTVRAGKNGYTF
j_call: TRBJ2-1; d_call: TRBD2; v_call: TRBV7-3; clone_size: NA; cdr3_nt: TGTGCCAGCAGCCCTGGGACTAGCGGGGGAATAAATGAGCAGTTCTTC; cdr3_aa: CASSPGTSGGINEQFF
j_call: TRBJ1-5; d_call: NA; v_call: TRBV28; clone_size: NA; cdr3_nt: TGTGCCAGCAGTGACCTTCGTCCCCAGCATTTT; cdr3_aa: CASSDLRPQHF
j_call: TRBJ2-2; d_call: NA; v_call: TRBV7-3; clone_size: NA; cdr3_nt: TGTGCCAGCAGCTTGACGATTACCGGGGAGCTGTTTTTT; cdr3_aa: CASSLTITGELFF
j_call: TRBJ1-6; d_call: TRBD1; v_call: TRBV18; clone_size: NA; cdr3_nt: TGTGCCAGCTCACCTGGGACAGGGGCGTATAATTCACCCCTCCACTTT; cdr3_aa: CASSPGTGAYNSPLHF
j_call: TRBJ1-2; d_call: TRBD1; v_call: TRBV3-1/TRBV3-2; clone_size: NA; cdr3_nt: TGTGCCAGCTTAGGGGGACAGCACTATGGCTACACCTTC; cdr3_aa: CASLGGQHYGYTF
j_call: TRBJ2-7; d_call: TRBD2; v_call: TRBV6-5; clone_size: NA; cdr3_nt: TGTGCCAGCAGTTACCAACCTAGCGGGGGGGCCGACGAGCAGTACTTC; cdr3_aa: CASSYQPSGGADEQYF
j_call: TRBJ2-7; d_call: TRBD1; v_call: TRBV7-2; clone_size: NA; cdr3_nt: TGTGCCAGCAGCTTAGCTGCGGGGACAGGAGGACGCTACGAGCAGTACTTC; cdr3_aa: CASSLAAGTGGRYEQYF
j_call: TRBJ1-1; d_call: TRBD1; v_call: TRBV7-2; clone_size: NA; cdr3_nt: TGTGCCAGCAGCCCATGGGACAGGGCGAACACTGAAGCTTTCTTT; cdr3_aa: CASSPWDRANTEAFF